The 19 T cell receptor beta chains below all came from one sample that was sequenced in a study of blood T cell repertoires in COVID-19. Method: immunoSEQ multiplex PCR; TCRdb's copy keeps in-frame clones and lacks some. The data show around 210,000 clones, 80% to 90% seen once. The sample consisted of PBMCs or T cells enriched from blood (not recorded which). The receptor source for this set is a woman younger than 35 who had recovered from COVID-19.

CDR3 sequence reads: CASSRDRDSYTF. CDR3 DNA: TGTGCCAGCTCACGGGACAGGGATAGCTACACCTTC. The chain joins TRBV18 to TRBJ1-2; 9 nucleotides agree with TRBD1. Germline V gene sequence: CDR1 KGHSH, CDR2 LQKENI. The CDR3 sequence is 12 residues long. V shed 4 bases, J shed 9 bases, and the junction held 3 bases outside the gene matches.

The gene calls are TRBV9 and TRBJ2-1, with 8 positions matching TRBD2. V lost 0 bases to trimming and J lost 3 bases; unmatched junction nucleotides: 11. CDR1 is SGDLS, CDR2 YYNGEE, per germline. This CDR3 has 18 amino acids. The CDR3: CASSVALGTRDVYNEQFF. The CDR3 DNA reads TGTGCCAGCAGCGTAGCCTTGGGGACTAGGGACGTCTACAATGAGCAGTTCTTC.

CDR3 in amino acids: CARINRADTF. CDR3 nucleotide sequence: TGTGCCAGGATCAACAGGGCGGACACCTTC. The V gene is TRBV6-4, the J gene TRBJ1-2; D might be TRBD1 (6 bases). Germline V lookup: CDR1 MRHNA, CDR2 SNTAGT. Between the trimmed V and J ends, which lost 9 bases and 12 bases, there was a span of 14 bases. The CDR3 is 10 amino acids.

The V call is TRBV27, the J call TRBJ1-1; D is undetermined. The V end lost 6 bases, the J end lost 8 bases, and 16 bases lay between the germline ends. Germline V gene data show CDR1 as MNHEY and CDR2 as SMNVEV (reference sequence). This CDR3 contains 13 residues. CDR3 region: CASSPKRGGEAFF. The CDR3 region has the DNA TGTGCCAGCAGCCCAAAGCGGGGAGGAGAAGCTTTCTTT.

This chain's CDR3 is CASSGDRGPYNSPLHF. The CDR3 nucleotides read TGTGCCAGCAGTGGTGACAGGGGGCCCTATAATTCACCCCTCCACTTT. This chain links TRBV6-1 with TRBJ1-6; 10 bases are a match to TRBD1. V was pared by 4 bases and J by 2 bases, with 2 bases of the junction left unmatched. The CDR3 contains 16 residues. The germline CDR1 and CDR2 sequences are MNHNS and SASEGT.

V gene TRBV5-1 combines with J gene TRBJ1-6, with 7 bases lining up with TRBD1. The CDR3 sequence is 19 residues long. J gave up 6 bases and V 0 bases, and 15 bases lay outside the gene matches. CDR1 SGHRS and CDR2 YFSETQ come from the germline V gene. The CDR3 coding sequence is TGCGCCAGCAGCTTGGGCGGAGCCGGACTGGGACAGTCTAATTCACCCCTCCACTTT. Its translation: CASSLGGAGLGQSNSPLHF.

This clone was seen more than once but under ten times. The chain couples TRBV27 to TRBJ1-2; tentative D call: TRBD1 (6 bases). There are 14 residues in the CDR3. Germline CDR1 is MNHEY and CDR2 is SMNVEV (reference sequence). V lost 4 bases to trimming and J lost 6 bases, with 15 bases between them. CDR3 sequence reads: CASSSWGGPNGYTF. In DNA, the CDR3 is TGTGCCAGCAGTTCCTGGGGGGGGCCCAATGGCTACACCTTC.

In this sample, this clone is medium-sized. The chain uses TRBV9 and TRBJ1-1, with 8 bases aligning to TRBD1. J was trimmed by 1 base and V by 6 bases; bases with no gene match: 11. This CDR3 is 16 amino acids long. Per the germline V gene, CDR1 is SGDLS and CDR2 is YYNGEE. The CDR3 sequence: CASTRGAGGKNTEAFF. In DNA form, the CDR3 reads TGTGCCAGCACTAGGGGGGCAGGGGGCAAGAACACTGAAGCTTTCTTT.

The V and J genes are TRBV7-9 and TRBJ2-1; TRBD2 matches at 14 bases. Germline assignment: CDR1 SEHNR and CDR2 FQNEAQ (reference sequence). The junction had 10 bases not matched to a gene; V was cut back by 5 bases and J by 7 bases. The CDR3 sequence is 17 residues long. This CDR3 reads CASSPTSGGAEVNEQFF. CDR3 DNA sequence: TGTGCCAGCAGCCCGACTAGCGGGGGGGCCGAGGTTAATGAGCAGTTCTTC.

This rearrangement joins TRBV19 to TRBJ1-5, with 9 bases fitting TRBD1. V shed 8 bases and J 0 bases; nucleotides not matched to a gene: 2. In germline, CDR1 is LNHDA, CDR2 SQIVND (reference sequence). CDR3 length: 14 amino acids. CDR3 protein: CASGTGNSNQPQHF. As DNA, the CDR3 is TGTGCCAGTGGGACAGGGAATAGCAATCAGCCCCAGCATTTT.

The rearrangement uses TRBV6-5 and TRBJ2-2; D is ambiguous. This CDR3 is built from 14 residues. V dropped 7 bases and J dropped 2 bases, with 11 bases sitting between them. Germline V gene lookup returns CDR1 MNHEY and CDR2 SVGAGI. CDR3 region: CASITQTNTGELFF. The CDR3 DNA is TGTGCCAGCATTACACAGACAAACACCGGGGAGCTGTTTTTT.

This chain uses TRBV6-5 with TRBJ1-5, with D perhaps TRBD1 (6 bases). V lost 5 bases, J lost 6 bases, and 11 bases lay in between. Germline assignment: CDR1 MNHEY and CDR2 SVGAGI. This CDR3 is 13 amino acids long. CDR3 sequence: CASSPLGGQPQHF. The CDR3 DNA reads TGTGCCAGCAGTCCCCTAGGGGGTCAGCCCCAGCATTTT.

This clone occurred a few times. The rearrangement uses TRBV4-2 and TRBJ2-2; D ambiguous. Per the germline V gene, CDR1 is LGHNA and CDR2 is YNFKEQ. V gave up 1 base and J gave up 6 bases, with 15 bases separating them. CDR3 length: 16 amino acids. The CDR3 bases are TGTGCCAGCAGCCAAGCCCCGGAAACTATGTCCGGGGAGCTGTTTTTT. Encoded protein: CASSQAPETMSGELFF.

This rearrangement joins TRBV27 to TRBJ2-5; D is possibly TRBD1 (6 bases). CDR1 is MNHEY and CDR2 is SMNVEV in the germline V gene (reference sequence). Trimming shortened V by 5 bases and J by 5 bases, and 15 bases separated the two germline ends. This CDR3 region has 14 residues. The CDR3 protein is CASSPDRGWETQYF. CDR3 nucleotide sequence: TGTGCCAGCAGTCCGGACAGAGGCTGGGAGACCCAGTACTTC.

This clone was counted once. Here the CDR3 DNA reads TGTGCCTGGAGTGATGGCGGGTACACCGGGGAGCTGTTTTTT. This translates into CAWSDGGYTGELFF. The chain recombines TRBV30 with TRBJ2-2; D is possibly TRBD2 (5 bases). This CDR3 comprises 14 residues. V was shortened by 1 base and J by 3 bases, with 9 bases between the two germline ends. Per germline, CDR1 GTSNPN and CDR2 SVGIG (reference sequence).

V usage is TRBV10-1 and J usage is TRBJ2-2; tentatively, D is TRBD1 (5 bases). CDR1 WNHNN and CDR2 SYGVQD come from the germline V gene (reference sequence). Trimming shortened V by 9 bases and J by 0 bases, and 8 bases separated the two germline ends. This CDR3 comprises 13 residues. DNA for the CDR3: TGCGCCAGAGACAGCCCGAACACCGGGGAGCTGTTTTTT. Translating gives CARDSPNTGELFF.

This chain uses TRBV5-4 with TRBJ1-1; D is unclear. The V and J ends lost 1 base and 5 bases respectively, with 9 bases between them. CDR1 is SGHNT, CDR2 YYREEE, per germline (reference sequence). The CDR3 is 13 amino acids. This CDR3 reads CASSLSWQTEAFF. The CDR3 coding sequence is TGTGCCAGCAGCTTGAGTTGGCAGACTGAAGCTTTCTTT.

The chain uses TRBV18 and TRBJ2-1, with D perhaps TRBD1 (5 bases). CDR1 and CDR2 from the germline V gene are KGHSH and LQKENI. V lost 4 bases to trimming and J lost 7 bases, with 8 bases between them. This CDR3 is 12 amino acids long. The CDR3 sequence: CASSLGQNEQFF. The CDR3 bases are TGTGCCAGCTCACTTGGACAAAATGAGCAGTTCTTC.

As DNA, the CDR3 is TGTGCCAGCAGTTCCGGACAGGGTTACACTGAAGCTTTCTTT. Protein: CASSSGQGYTEAFF. The rearrangement joins TRBV27 to TRBJ1-1; 8 bases agree with TRBD1. Per the germline V gene, CDR1 is MNHEY and CDR2 is SMNVEV (reference sequence). The CDR3 covers 14 residues. Losses at the gene ends were 4 bases for V and 3 bases for J; bases not matched to a gene: 4.